Each of the 25 T cell receptor beta chains below was sequenced from the same sample in a study of blood T cell repertoires in COVID-19. Sequencing used immunoSEQ multiplex PCR; TCRdb keeps in-frame clones, though not all of them. The repertoire includes under 140,000 clones, around 90% of them detected once, and 3% to 3.5% sits in the top ten. The sample consisted of peripheral blood. The receptors originated from a woman aged 45-65 years with acute or convalescent COVID-19.

This clone was counted between two and nine times. The V and J genes are TRBV3-1 (or the pseudogene TRBV3-2) and TRBJ2-7, with 10 bases matching TRBD2. The CDR3 consists of 16 residues. Germline assignment: CDR1 LGHDT and CDR2 YNNKEL (reference sequence). The junction had 5 bases not matched to a gene; V was cut back by 3 bases and J by 0 bases. The DNA for the CDR3 is TGTGCCAGCAGCCACCGACTAGCGGGTTCCTCCTACGAGCAGTACTTC. This codes for CASSHRLAGSSYEQYF.

The chain is built from TRBV5-1 and TRBJ1-2; no clear D. The CDR3 sequence is 15 residues long. V lost 0 bases and J 0 bases, leaving 9 bases between the germline ends. Germline V gene lookup returns CDR1 SGHRS and CDR2 YFSETQ. The CDR3 loop is CASSLAPVSNYGYTF. CDR3 coding DNA: TGCGCCAGCAGCTTGGCCCCGGTCTCTAACTATGGCTACACCTTC.

In DNA form, the CDR3 reads TGTGCCAGCAGTAGGGGGGGGCAAGAGACCCAGTACTTC. Translating gives CASSRGGQETQYF. The chain combines TRBV6-5 with TRBJ2-5, with D maybe TRBD2 (7 bases). Trimming pared 5 bases from V and 2 bases from J, leaving 9 bases between. Looked up from germline, CDR1 is MNHEY and CDR2 is SVGAGI. The CDR3 consists of 13 residues.

The V and J genes are TRBV5-1 and TRBJ2-5, with 10 bases lining up with TRBD1. Germline V CDR1 and CDR2: SGHRS, YFSETQ. With V trimmed by 4 bases and J by 3 bases, 6 bases remained unmatched. This CDR3 spans 15 amino acids. Here the CDR3 reads CASSAGQGEEETQYF. CDR3 sequence (DNA): TGCGCCAGCAGCGCCGGACAGGGGGAGGAAGAGACCCAGTACTTC.

J is TRBJ2-3 and V is TRBV24-1; 13 bases are shared with TRBD2. The CDR3 spans 16 residues. Per the germline V gene, CDR1 is KGHDR and CDR2 is SFDVKD. V gave up 4 bases and J gave up 4 bases; unmatched junction bases: 4. CDR3 sequence (DNA): TGTGCCACCAGTGACCCTACTAGCGGGAGGGCAGATACGCAGTATTTT. It translates to CATSDPTSGRADTQYF.

On this clone itself: The DNA is left out, because the CDR3 cannot be placed on it with certainty; the CDR3 is given as TCRdb lists it. This chain connects TRBV7-6 to TRBJ2-1; the table's D call, TRBD2, was not checked against the DNA. CDR1 SGHVS and CDR2 FNYEAQ come from the germline V gene. The CDR3 numbers 15 amino acids, ends counted. The CDR3 protein is CASSFERDFGNEQFF.

The genes are TRBV19 and TRBJ2-7; a possible D gene is TRBD2 (7 bases). CDR3 length: 14 residues. Germline V gene lookup returns CDR1 LNHDA and CDR2 SQIVND (reference sequence). The ends were cut back, 4 bases at V and 2 bases at J, with 12 bases in the middle. DNA of the CDR3: TGTGCCAGTAGTAAGGGGGGACTACCCTACGAGCAGTACTTC. Its protein is CASSKGGLPYEQYF. The entire variable domain, with the rest obtained from reference TRBV19 and TRBJ2-7, is as follows: DGGITQSPKYLFRKEGQNVTLSCEQNLNHDAMYWYRQDPGQGLRLIYYSQIVNDFQKGDIAEGYSVSREKKESFPLTVTSAQKNPTAFYLCASSKGGLPYEQYFGPGTRLTVT.

The chain uses TRBV5-6 and TRBJ1-5; D call uncertain. Germline values: CDR1 SGHDT, CDR2 YYEEEE. Deletions cut 1 base from V and 4 bases from J, with 6 bases between. The CDR3 runs to 13 residues. This CDR3 is CASSLTPNQPQHF. The CDR3 DNA is TGTGCCAGCAGCTTGACACCGAATCAGCCCCAGCATTTT. Complete variable domain (other parts from reference TRBV5-6 and TRBJ1-5): DAGVTQSPTHLIKTRGQQVTLRCSPKSGHDTVSWYQQALGQGPQFIFQYYEEEERQRGNFPDRFSGHQFPNYSSELNVNALLLGDSALYLCASSLTPNQPQHFGDGTRLSIL.

This sequence joins TRBV7-2 and TRBJ1-2; D not resolved. Trimming left V 2 bases short and J 0 bases short, with 19 bases between. CDR3 size: 18 residues. The germline V gene has CDR1 SGHTA and CDR2 FQGNSA. The CDR3: CASSLLGFSEGTNYGYTF. The CDR3 DNA sequence: TGTGCCAGCAGCTTATTGGGCTTTTCGGAGGGAACTAACTATGGCTACACCTTC.

The chain couples TRBV19 to TRBJ2-7; D is uncertain. This CDR3 has 14 residues. The germline V gene encodes CDR1 LNHDA and CDR2 SQIVND (reference sequence). V was shortened by 3 bases and J by 3 bases, with 12 bases between the two germline ends. The CDR3 here is CASSIALNIYEQYF. CDR3 in DNA: TGTGCCAGTAGTATCGCACTCAATATCTACGAGCAGTACTTC.

V gene TRBV29-1 combines with J gene TRBJ2-1; weak D call: TRBD1 (6 bases). This CDR3 contains 11 residues. Germline lookup yields CDR1 SQVTM and CDR2 ANQGSEA. V was clipped by 5 bases and J by 9 bases, with 11 bases between them. The CDR3 is CSVPQGSEQFF. In nucleotides, the CDR3 is TGCAGCGTTCCTCAGGGGAGTGAGCAGTTCTTC.

The chain has TRBV28 and TRBJ1-5; 12 bases align to TRBD1. The CDR3 is 20 amino acids. The germline V gene encodes CDR1 MDHEN and CDR2 SYDVKM. Trimming cost V 2 bases and J 3 bases; bases outside gene matches: 14. The CDR3 region is CASSLVVGTGGARTNQPQHF. CDR3 nucleotides: TGTGCCAGCAGTTTAGTAGTCGGGACAGGGGGCGCGAGGACCAATCAGCCCCAGCATTTT.

This clone was seen a handful of times. This chain connects TRBV7-9 to TRBJ2-1, with TRBD2 matching 9 bases. Germline trimming cut 0 bases from V and 6 bases from J; bases unmatched to any gene: 0. The CDR3 runs to 14 residues. Germline loops: CDR1 SEHNR, CDR2 FQNEAQ (reference sequence). CDR3: CASSLASGSNEQFF. CDR3 DNA sequence: TGTGCCAGCAGCTTAGCTAGCGGGAGCAATGAGCAGTTCTTC.

The chain employs TRBV18 and TRBJ2-5, with 10 bases lining up with TRBD2. The J segment lost 5 bases and the V segment lost 6 bases, leaving 3 bases of the junction unmatched. The CDR3 length is 13 residues. CDR1 is KGHSH and CDR2 is LQKENI in the germline V gene. The CDR3 loop reads CASSPSGSETQYF. CDR3 nucleotide sequence: TGTGCCAGCTCTCCTAGCGGGAGCGAGACCCAGTACTTC.

The chain recombines TRBV6-1 with TRBJ1-1; 7 bases are a match to TRBD1. The CDR3 has 16 residues. The V segment lost 4 bases and the J segment 4 bases; nucleotides outside the gene matches: 12. The V gene's germline CDR1 is MNHNS and CDR2 SASEGT. The chain's CDR3 is CASSAPPRGRSTEAFF. The CDR3 bases are TGTGCCAGCAGTGCCCCCCCGAGGGGGCGGTCCACTGAAGCTTTCTTT.

The chain is built from TRBV18 and TRBJ1-3, with TRBD1 matching 10 bases. This CDR3 has 17 residues. The germline gives CDR1 KGHSH, CDR2 LQKENI. The V gene end was trimmed by 8 bases and the J gene end by 4 bases; junction bases not matched to a gene: 14. CDR3 protein: CASAYDRGPVKGNTIYF. The CDR3 DNA sequence: TGTGCCAGCGCATACGACAGGGGGCCTGTCAAAGGAAACACCATATATTTT.

The chain combines TRBV7-8 with TRBJ1-2, with D tentatively TRBD1 (5 bases). Germline values: CDR1 SGHVS, CDR2 FQNEAQ. The length of the CDR3 is 16 residues. Deletions cut 3 bases from V and 0 bases from J, with 14 bases between. CDR3 nucleotide sequence: TGTGCCAGCAGCTTTCCCCCGGGGGACCCTAACTATGGCTACACCTTC. Translated, it gives CASSFPPGDPNYGYTF.

The chain employs TRBV7-9 and TRBJ2-5; 10 nucleotides match TRBD2. Losses at the gene ends were 5 bases for V and 5 bases for J; bases not matched to a gene: 8. The CDR3 has 15 residues. The germline V gene has CDR1 SEHNR and CDR2 FQNEAQ (reference sequence). In nucleotides, the CDR3 is TGTGCCAGCAGCCAGACAGCGGGAGGGAGGGAGACCCAGTACTTC. Translating gives CASSQTAGGRETQYF.

This chain connects TRBV5-5 to TRBJ2-7, with 7 positions matching TRBD2. The CDR3 loop spans 17 amino acids. Germline V lookup: CDR1 SGHKS, CDR2 YYEKEE (reference sequence). J was trimmed by 7 bases and V by 2 bases; bases with no gene match: 18. The CDR3 spells CASSFEQVLGGAREQYF. The DNA for the CDR3 is TGTGCCAGCAGCTTTGAACAGGTTTTGGGAGGGGCTCGGGAGCAGTACTTC.

The J gene is TRBJ2-3, the V gene TRBV5-1; TRBD2 agrees at 11 bases. Germline CDR1 and CDR2: SGHRS and YFSETQ. The V and J ends lost 4 bases and 2 bases, in that order; junction bases with no gene match: 9. This CDR3 has 17 amino acids. The CDR3 nucleotides are TGCGCCAGCAGCCGAAGACTAGCGGGGATACCCACAGATACGCAGTATTTT. Its protein is CASSRRLAGIPTDTQYF.

The chain links TRBV19 to TRBJ1-5; 9 positions match TRBD1. The CDR3 length is 16 residues. Trimming at V came to 5 bases and at J to 4 bases, leaving 9 bases not matched to a gene. CDR1 and CDR2 (germline): LNHDA, SQIVND (reference sequence). The CDR3 nucleotides are TGTGCCAGTAGTCCCTTACAGGGGGCGCTAAATCAGCCCCAGCATTTT. This encodes CASSPLQGALNQPQHF.

This clone was counted only a few times. The chain carries TRBV11-2 and TRBJ2-1; 11 bases are shared with TRBD2. The germline V gene has CDR1 SGHAT and CDR2 FQNNGV. The CDR3 totals 16 residues. V dropped 2 bases and J dropped 6; count of bases not matched to a gene: 6. The CDR3 protein is CASSLRLAGMGNEQFF. CDR3 coding DNA: TGTGCCAGCAGCTTACGACTAGCGGGAATGGGCAATGAGCAGTTCTTC. Based on the CDR3 plus reference TRBV11-2 and TRBJ2-1, the full variable domain is EAGVAQSPRYKIIEKRQSVAFWCNPISGHATLYWYQQILGQGPKLLIQFQNNGVVDDSQLPKDRFSAERLKGVDSTLKIQPAKLEDSAVYLCASSLRLAGMGNEQFFGPGTRLTVL.

This chain links TRBV6-1 with TRBJ2-5, with TRBD2 matching 11 bases. J was trimmed by 2 bases and V by 4 bases; bases with no gene match: 6. The CDR3 has 16 residues. Germline V gene data show CDR1 as MNHNS and CDR2 as SASEGT. The CDR3 region is CASSAWTSGQQETQYF. The CDR3 nucleotides are TGTGCCAGCAGTGCTTGGACTAGCGGGCAACAAGAGACCCAGTACTTC.

The chain couples TRBV13 to TRBJ1-1; D is possibly TRBD1 (5 bases). The germline V gene has CDR1 PRHDT and CDR2 FYEKMQ (reference sequence). CDR3 size: 14 residues. Trimming stripped 3 bases from V and 1 base from J, with 9 bases between. CDR3 coding DNA: TGTGCCAGCAGCTTTGACAGACGGAACACTGAAGCTTTCTTT. Amino acid sequence: CASSFDRRNTEAFF. Full variable domain (missing parts from reference TRBV13 and TRBJ1-1): AAGVIQSPRHLIKEKRETATLKCYPIPRHDTVYWYQQGPGQDPQFLISFYEKMQSDKGSIPDRFSAQQFSDYHSELNMSSLELGDSALYFCASSFDRRNTEAFFGQGTRLTVV.

The chain combines TRBV24-1 with TRBJ1-2; D is ambiguous. Germline CDR1 and CDR2: KGHDR and SFDVKD. V was trimmed by 2 bases and J by 4 bases, leaving 10 bases between them. The CDR3 spans 14 residues. CDR3 bases: TGTGCCACCAGTGATTCCGGGTCAAGCTATGGCTACACCTTC. This encodes CATSDSGSSYGYTF.